The sequence of this T cell receptor (beta chain) was determined in a study of OX40 agonist ivuxolimab in advanced cancers. Findings and limits, study-wide: Relatively little clonal expansion, among the lowest observed, appeared in partial responders at 0.1-3.0 mg/kg. The mean number of expanded clones was higher in CD8+ T cells than in CD4+.

Sequencing used immunoSEQ multiplex PCR; TCRdb keeps in-frame clones, though not all of them. The data show around 70,000 clones, with roughly nine tenths seen just once and more than 9.5% held by the top ten. Autoimmune disease history or systemic immunosuppression disqualified patients. Between the trimmed V and J ends, which lost 6 bases and 6 bases, there was a span of 18 bases. Looked up from germline, CDR1 is MNHNS and CDR2 is SASEGT. The CDR3 contains 15 residues. Concerning this clone: Its cognate antigen is unknown.

The material was CD4+ or CD8+ T cells sorted from blood, obtained in a trial of the OX40 agonist ivuxolimab. This TCR was recovered from an adult with an advanced solid tumor such as melanoma, head and neck, liver or kidney cancer. The V and J genes are TRBV6-1 and TRBJ1-5; D is unclear. CDR3 protein: CASSYLPGVSQPQHF. The CDR3 bases are TGTGCCAGCAGCTACCTACCCGGGGTGAGTCAGCCCCAGCATTTT.